These 13 T cell receptor beta chains came from one sample sequenced in a study of monozygotic twins with inflammatory bowel disease. After re-calling the 5' RACE reads, TCRdb lists one entry per CDR3 protein, DNA absent. The listing contains approximately 200,000 distinct CDR3 sequences. The sequenced material came from blood. These receptors all stem from a human donor with ulcerative colitis or Crohn's disease, or a healthy co-twin of an affected twin (not recorded which).

This chain uses TRBV5-1 with TRBJ1-3. This CDR3 is built from 15 residues. CDR1 is SGHRS, CDR2 YFSETQ, per germline. The CDR3 sequence is CASSLNTRSGNTIYF.

J is TRBJ1-1 and V is TRBV18. The CDR3 runs 15 residues. CDR1 is KGHSH, CDR2 LQKENI, per germline. The CDR3: CASSPPSLSNTEAFF.

The rearrangement joins TRBV5-1 to TRBJ2-3. The CDR3 runs to 14 residues. Germline loops: CDR1 SGHRS, CDR2 YFSETQ. The CDR3 loop is CASSLSDRINTQYF.

The chain combines TRBV29-1 with TRBJ1-1; TCRdb's D call, TRBD1, is unchecked because there is no DNA. CDR1 is SQVTM and CDR2 is ANQGSEA in the germline V gene. The CDR3 consists of 13 residues. This CDR3 reads CSVGTGQDTEAFF.

This chain joins TRBV7-9 and TRBJ1-5; the TRBD1 assignment by TCRdb is unverifiable without DNA. This CDR3 contains 14 residues. Germline CDR1 and CDR2: SEHNR and FQNEAQ (reference sequence). The CDR3 is CASSETGVYQPQHF.

This chain uses TRBV5-1 with TRBJ2-3; TCRdb reports TRBD2, a call that lacks DNA to check it against. From germline, CDR1 is SGHRS and CDR2 YFSETQ. CDR3 length equals 16 residues. The CDR3 spells CASSEHSGGATDTQYF.

This chain connects TRBV5-5 to TRBJ1-6; the TCRdb D gene call, TRBD1, has no DNA to confirm it. The CDR3 extends over 17 amino acids. Germline-derived CDR1 and CDR2 are SGHKS and YYEKEE (reference sequence). CDR3 sequence reads: CASSLDRRLDSYSPLHF.

V and J are TRBV7-9 and TRBJ1-5; as DNA is missing, the TRBD1 call by TCRdb cannot be tested. Germline-derived CDR1 and CDR2 are SEHNR and FQNEAQ (reference sequence). The CDR3 spans 14 residues. The CDR3 loop reads CASSPGQGFQPQHF.

This rearrangement joins TRBV6-1 to TRBJ1-1; the TCRdb call, TRBD1, lacks DNA for checking. From germline, CDR1 is MNHNS and CDR2 SASEGT. The CDR3 is 14 residues long. The CDR3 sequence is CASSGRTGTTEAFF.

The J gene is TRBJ2-1, the V gene TRBV20-1; no DNA is available, so the TRBD1 call from TCRdb remains unchecked. The CDR3 runs 13 residues. Germline CDR1 is DFQATT and CDR2 is SNEGSKA (reference sequence). CDR3 amino acids: CSASLLRANEQFF.

The chain employs TRBV20-1 and TRBJ2-2; the D call of TRBD1 rests on TCRdb alone, since no DNA is present to check it. CDR1 is DFQATT, CDR2 SNEGSKA, per germline (reference sequence). The CDR3 sequence is 12 residues long. The CDR3 is CSAPGLTGELFF.

The chain has TRBV5-1 and TRBJ2-3; TCRdb's D call, TRBD2, is unchecked because there is no DNA. This CDR3 contains 14 residues. Germline CDR1 reads SGHRS; CDR2 reads YFSETQ. CDR3 in amino acids: CASSGRLSTDTQYF.

The genes are TRBV12-3 or TRBV12-4 and TRBJ1-2; the D gene TCRdb calls, TRBD1, cannot be checked with no DNA. There are 12 residues in the CDR3. The CDR3 sequence: CASSSPVYGYTF.